These T cell receptor beta chains were read from a single sample in a study of T-cell memory formation after mild COVID-19. In TCRdb, the 5' RACE reads were re-called with MiXCR into one record per CDR3 protein. The sample lists approximately 450,000 distinct CDR3 sequences, 15% to 20% occurring once. Sequences were obtained from PBMCs or a T cell subset sorted from them (not recorded which). Every receptor here comes from an adult woman who had mild COVID-19 (a few samples of this study predate the infection). Cell type and time point are not known. CDR3s include the opening cysteine and the closing phenylalanine or tryptophan. A D gene is named only where the DNA matches it firmly. Not all rows give a size; the values are once, few, many and, for expanded clones, a class.

>TRBJ1-2|few|.|TRBV7-8|13
CASSRVPNYGYTF
TGTGCCAGCAGCAGGGTTCCTAACTATGGCTACACCTTC
>TRBJ2-1|few|.|TRBV7-9|17
CASRAPSKGNPSVEQFF
TGTGCCAGCAGGGCACCATCGAAGGGAAATCCAAGCGTGGAGCAGTTCTTC
>TRBJ2-1|.|.|TRBV9|14
CASSVVGSYNEQFF
TGTGCCAGCAGCGTAGTAGGATCCTACAATGAGCAGTTCTTC
>TRBJ2-7|.|TRBD1|TRBV30|14
CAWTSGTGRNEQYF
TGTGCCTGGACCAGCGGGACAGGGAGGAACGAGCAGTACTTC
>TRBJ1-5|.|.|TRBV2|16
CASSSPTRQRYEPQHF
TGTGCCAGCAGCTCACCTACCCGACAGAGGTACGAGCCCCAGCATTTT
>TRBJ2-5|.|TRBD2|TRBV12-3/TRBV12-4|17
CASSLPGGVLYEETQYF
TGTGCCAGCAGTTTACCGGGGGGGGTCTTATATGAAGAGACCCAGTACTTC
>TRBJ2-3|few|.|TRBV3-1|13
CASLKAGADTQYF
TGTGCCAGCTTGAAGGCAGGGGCAGATACGCAGTATTTT
>TRBJ1-6|few|TRBD1|TRBV7-9|18
CASSPPARGVKGDSPLHF
TGTGCCAGCAGCCCCCCCGCCAGGGGGGTTAAAGGGGATTCACCCCTCCACTTT
>TRBJ2-5|few|.|TRBV5-4|15
CASSRAGRYQETQYF
TGTGCCAGCAGCAGAGCGGGCAGATACCAAGAGACCCAGTACTTC
>TRBJ1-3|.|.|TRBV25-1|15
CASSESKTDRNTIYF
TGTGCCAGCAGTGAATCGAAGACAGATCGAAACACCATATATTTT
>TRBJ2-3|.|TRBD2|TRBV5-1|17
CASSLAAGGGFTDTQYF
TGCGCCAGCAGCTTGGCCGCGGGCGGGGGTTTCACAGATACGCAGTATTTT
>TRBJ2-1|few|.|TRBV5-1|12
CASSLSQGEQFF
TGCGCCAGCAGCTTGTCGCAGGGGGAGCAGTTCTTC
>TRBJ2-3|many|TRBD2|TRBV7-2|18
CASSLSPGTSGRIDTQYF
TGTGCCAGCAGCCTCTCCCCCGGGACTAGCGGGAGAATAGATACGCAGTATTTT
>TRBJ2-7|few|.|TRBV28|13
CASSLLQGYEQYF
TGTGCCAGCAGTTTATTACAGGGCTACGAGCAGTACTTC
>TRBJ2-1|.|.|TRBV12-3/TRBV12-4|14
CASSFGVAVGEQFF
TGTGCCAGCAGTTTTGGAGTAGCGGTGGGTGAGCAGTTCTTC
>TRBJ2-7|.|.|TRBV29-1|14
CSVDRELGIHEQYF
TGCAGCGTTGATAGAGAGCTAGGGATCCACGAGCAGTACTTC
>TRBJ2-7|few|.|TRBV25-1|13
CASLGDYSYEQYF
TGTGCCAGCCTGGGTGACTACTCCTACGAGCAGTACTTC
>TRBJ1-2|.|TRBD1|TRBV11-2|16
CASSLDLGTANYGYTF
TGTGCCAGCAGCTTAGATCTAGGGACAGCTAACTATGGCTACACCTTC
>TRBJ1-3|.|.|TRBV12-3/TRBV12-4|15
CASSFYRDSGNTIYF
TGTGCCAGCAGTTTTTACCGGGACTCTGGAAACACCATATATTTT
>TRBJ1-1|.|.|TRBV6-5|15
CASSYGLLGGTEAFF
TGTGCCAGCAGTTACGGACTACTGGGGGGAACTGAAGCTTTCTTT
>TRBJ2-7|.|TRBD1|TRBV9|13
CASSALTGAEQYF
TGTGCCAGCAGCGCGTTAACAGGGGCCGAGCAGTACTTC
>TRBJ2-5|.|TRBD1|TRBV6-1|13
CASRAGTEETQYF
TGTGCCAGCAGAGCCGGGACAGAGGAGACCCAGTACTTC
>TRBJ2-7|.|.|TRBV25-1|13
CASSQWGRNEQYF
TGTGCCAGCAGTCAATGGGGCCGCAACGAGCAGTACTTC
>TRBJ2-3|.|TRBD2|TRBV12-3/TRBV12-4|15
CASSLTSPPTDTQYF
TGTGCCAGCAGTTTGACTAGCCCGCCCACAGATACGCAGTATTTT
>TRBJ1-1|.|.|TRBV5-1|13
CASSFDPNTEAFF
TGCGCCAGCAGCTTTGATCCGAACACTGAAGCTTTCTTT
>TRBJ2-7|few|TRBD2|TRBV27|16
CASSPWTSGSHFEQYF
TGTGCCAGCAGTCCGTGGACTAGCGGGAGTCACTTCGAGCAGTACTTC
>TRBJ2-3|few|TRBD2|TRBV20-1|15
CSAGAGGASTDTQYF
TGCAGTGCTGGGGCCGGGGGGGCTAGCACAGATACGCAGTATTTT
>TRBJ2-1|few|TRBD2|TRBV7-3|15
CASSFGTSEYNEQFF
TGTGCCAGCAGCTTCGGGACTAGCGAATACAATGAGCAGTTCTTC
>TRBJ2-5|.|.|TRBV12-3/TRBV12-4|14
CASSFRGRGETQYF
TGTGCCAGCAGTTTTAGGGGGCGGGGAGAGACCCAGTACTTC
>TRBJ2-1|.|.|TRBV13|14
CASSLDRRVNEQFF
TGTGCCAGCAGCTTAGACCGGCGGGTGAATGAGCAGTTCTTC
>TRBJ1-1|.|.|TRBV5-6|16
CASSFFERRENTEAFF
TGTGCCAGCAGCTTTTTTGAGCGCAGGGAGAACACTGAAGCTTTCTTT
>TRBJ2-3|.|.|TRBV2|15
CASRLGGISTDTQYF
TGTGCCAGCAGACTAGGGGGGATAAGCACAGATACGCAGTATTTT
>TRBJ2-1|few|TRBD2|TRBV7-6|19
CASSLSHLTGLAAVNEQFF
TGTGCCAGCAGCTTATCCCACCTTACGGGACTAGCGGCTGTCAATGAGCAGTTCTTC
>TRBJ1-2|.|TRBD1|TRBV6-5|17
CASSYRWTGGIGYGYTF
TGTGCCAGCAGTTACCGATGGACAGGGGGTATTGGGTATGGCTACACCTTC
>TRBJ2-1|.|.|TRBV14|14
CASSISRNNNEQFF
TGTGCCAGCAGCATTTCCAGGAACAACAATGAGCAGTTCTTC
>TRBJ2-7|many|.|TRBV7-2|15
CASSLEGRGPDEQYF
TGTGCCAGCAGCTTAGAGGGCAGGGGCCCTGACGAGCAGTACTTC
>TRBJ2-7|.|.|TRBV5-4|14
CASSHGQSPYEQYF
TGTGCCAGCAGCCACGGACAATCGCCCTACGAGCAGTACTTC
>TRBJ2-5|once|TRBD1|TRBV19|13
CASSRQGAETQYF
TGTGCCAGTAGCCGACAGGGGGCAGAGACCCAGTACTTC
>TRBJ1-4|few|.|TRBV7-6|17
CASSLALGRGSDEKLFF
TGTGCCAGCAGCTTAGCCTTAGGGCGGGGGTCCGATGAAAAACTGTTTTTT
>TRBJ2-7|.|.|TRBV20-1|15
CSASAGGRGSYEQYF
TGCAGTGCTAGTGCTGGGGGGCGCGGGTCCTACGAGCAGTACTTC
>TRBJ1-2|few|TRBD1|TRBV12-3/TRBV12-4|15
CASSLVDHRGPGYTF
TGTGCCAGCAGTTTAGTCGATCACAGGGGTCCTGGCTACACCTTC